Reported below is one T cell receptor (beta chain). The data are from a study of blood T cell repertoires in COVID-19. As for the study in general: Samples representing acute and convalescent COVID-19 were sourced from the United States, Italy and Spain.

This CDR3 comprises 17 residues. Germline CDR1 reads WNHNN; CDR2 reads SYGVQD (reference sequence). The V segment lost 2 bases and the J segment 0 bases; nucleotides outside the gene matches: 8. Only in-frame clones appear in the TCRdb table, and some are missing; sequencing was by immunoSEQ multiplex PCR. This table has approximately 330,000 clones, about 87% appearing once. The sequencing sample was made of peripheral blood. The chain joins TRBV10-1 to TRBJ2-7, with TRBD1 matching 9 bases. This TCR was sampled from a man aged 25 to 45 with COVID-19, enrolled during active disease. Written as DNA, the CDR3 is TGCGCCAGCAGTGAGACCTACAGGGGGCCCGACTCCTACGAGCAGTACTTC. It encodes CASSETYRGPDSYEQYF.